The entry below describes one TCR beta chain. The data belong to a study of blood T cells in healthy people across ages. The authors ran a second PCR of 7 to 11 cycles using a sample-barcoded 5' primer and a J-beta primer mix. TCRdb re-derived calls from the 5' RACE reads in MiXCR, one entry per CDR3 protein. This sample has around 2 million distinct CDR3 sequences, with about 39% found just once. Germline CDR1 reads LGHNT; CDR2 reads FRNRAP. The CDR3 totals 16 residues. V shed 2 bases, J shed 2 bases, and the junction held 6 bases outside the gene matches. Specimen: blood. The rearrangement uses TRBV12-5 and TRBJ1-5; TRBD1 aligns across 7 bases. This receptor was identified in a human donor in good health. DNA for the CDR3: TGTGCTAGTGGTTTGATGTCAGGGGGAGGCAATCAGCCCCAGCATTTT. It codes for CASGLMSGGGNQPQHF. Complete variable domain (other parts from reference TRBV12-5 and TRBJ1-5): DARVTQTPRHKVTEMGQEVTMRCQPILGHNTVFWYRQTMMQGLELLAYFRNRAPLDDSGMPKDRFSAEMPDATLATLKIQPSEPRDSAVYFCASGLMSGGGNQPQHFGDGTRLSIL.